These 32 T cell receptor beta chains originate from one sample sequenced in a study of prognosis after radiotherapy for stage I lung cancer. Researchers used two-round multiplex PCR to amplify TCR beta CDR3 starting from genomic DNA. Round-one PCR had primers specific to each TRBV and TRBJ gene. TCRdb passed the multiplex PCR reads through MiXCR, listing each CDR3 protein once. The sample consists of about 22,000 distinct CDR3 sequences, approximately 45% of them appearing once. The starting material was PBMCs, obtained before or after stereotactic body radiation therapy (not recorded which). The receptors stem from a donor aged 50 or older with non-small cell lung cancer.

This clonotype occurred once. An end of the junction does not agree with germline; a read error may underlie this. The chain employs TRBV7-6 and TRBJ2-2, with 8 positions matching TRBD1. Germline CDR1 and CDR2: SGHVS and FNYEAQ. This CDR3 is built from 14 residues. Written as DNA, the CDR3 is TGTGCCAGCAGGATACAGGGGGTAACCGGGGAGCTTTTTTTT. It specifies CASRIQGVTGELFF.

There are many counts of this clonotype. The gene calls are TRBV5-1 and TRBJ2-1; D remains unclear. This CDR3 has 14 amino acids. CDR1 and CDR2 from the germline V gene are SGHRS and YFSETQ. Between the trimmed V and J ends, which lost 1 base and 6 bases, there was a span of 11 bases. CDR3 DNA: TGCGCCAGCAGCTTGTATGGATCCCCCAATGAGCAGTTCTTC. This translates into CASSLYGSPNEQFF. Full variable domain (remainder filled in from reference TRBV5-1 and TRBJ2-1): KAGVTQTPRYLIKTRGQQVTLSCSPISGHRSVSWYQQTPGQGLQFLFEYFSETQRNKGNFPGRFSGRQFSNSRSEMNVSTLELGDSALYLCASSLYGSPNEQFFGPGTRLTVL.

This clonotype was seen only a few times. A read error may be the cause here, since a much bigger clone is one base away. The chain recombines TRBV7-2 with TRBJ2-2; the D gene is possibly TRBD2 (6 bases). The germline V gene encodes CDR1 SGHTA and CDR2 FQGNSA. The CDR3 sequence is 14 residues long. The CDR3: CASSFRESTGELLF. The CDR3 DNA reads as TGTGCCAGCAGCTTTCGGGAGTCCACCGGGGAGCTGCTTTTT.

This clonotype was detected only once. The rearrangement links TRBV29-1 to TRBJ1-1; tentatively, D is TRBD1 (5 bases). Germline CDR1 SQVTM, CDR2 ANQGSEA. The ends were cut back, 7 bases at V and 2 bases at J, with 14 bases in the middle. The CDR3 has 13 amino acids. CDR3 residues: CSASLTGNTEAFF. As DNA, the CDR3 is TGCAGCGCCTCACTAACAGGAAACACTGAAGCTTTCTTT.

Ten or more counts support this clonotype. The chain carries TRBV10-2 and TRBJ1-1; D gene uncertain. This CDR3 has 15 residues. Trimming removed 1 base from V and 4 bases from J, with 13 bases in between. The germline gives CDR1 WSHSY, CDR2 SAAADI. CDR3 nucleotide sequence: TGCGCCAGCAGTGAGTACTCGGGTTGGAGCACTGAAGCTTTCTTT. This gives the protein CASSEYSGWSTEAFF.

A word on this clonotype: One base away lies a much larger clone, so this may be a sequencing read error. The CDR3 DNA follows: TGCGCCAGCAGTGTCGTGAGGGTCGGGTCACCCCTCCACTTT. Its protein product is CASSVVRVGSPLHF. The V gene is TRBV10-2, the J gene TRBJ1-6; D gene unclear. Germline V gene lookup returns CDR1 WSHSY and CDR2 SAAADI. This CDR3 contains 14 residues. Trimming shortened V by 4 bases and J by 10 bases, and 14 bases separated the two germline ends.

This clonotype was seen ten or more times. The V and J genes are TRBV5-4 and TRBJ2-3; no clear D gene. Per germline, CDR1 SGHNT and CDR2 YYREEE (reference sequence). V dropped 2 bases and J dropped 0 bases, with 4 bases sitting between them. The CDR3 spans 13 residues. CDR3 nucleotides: TGTGCCAGCAGCTTAGGTAGCACAGATACGCAGTATTTT. As protein: CASSLGSTDTQYF.

This clonotype came up many times. The rearrangement joins TRBV5-4 to TRBJ2-7; 11 bases match TRBD2. Per the germline V gene, CDR1 is SGHNT and CDR2 is YYREEE (reference sequence). There are 15 residues in the CDR3. The trim removed 3 bases at V and 7 bases at J, leaving 9 bases unmatched. In DNA form, the CDR3 reads TGTGCCAGCAGCTCGGCTCTAGCGGGGGGAGTTGAGCAGTACTTC. It codes for CASSSALAGGVEQYF.

This clonotype was detected only once. A much larger clone lies one base from this, so it may be a read error. This chain joins TRBV6-2 or TRBV6-3 and TRBJ2-5; D tentatively reads TRBD1 or TRBD2 (5 bases each). This CDR3 is 12 amino acids long. The germline V and J ends were trimmed by 10 bases and 9 bases, with 18 bases remaining between them. Looked up from germline, CDR1 is MNHEY and CDR2 is SVGEGT. DNA of the CDR3: TGTGCCAACAGGCCCGCCGAGGAGGCCCAGTACTTC. Amino acids: CANRPAEEAQYF.

The rearrangement uses TRBV3-1 and TRBJ2-7, with 7 bases identical to TRBD1. The germline CDR1 and CDR2 sequences are LGHDT and YNNKEL (reference sequence). Trimming removed 9 bases from V and 1 base from J; junction bases left unmatched: 6. The CDR3 runs 13 residues. Written as DNA, the CDR3 is TGTGCCAGAAGACGGACAGGATCCTACGAGCAGTACTTC. This sequence encodes CARRRTGSYEQYF.

This clonotype was found many times. This sequence joins TRBV11-3 and TRBJ2-3; TRBD1 aligns across 9 bases. CDR1 is SGHNT, CDR2 YENEEA, per germline. The CDR3 is 14 residues long. Unmatched junction bases numbered 4, after V lost 5 bases and J lost 4 bases. The CDR3 sequence is CASSTGQGSDTQYF. As DNA, the CDR3 is TGTGCCAGCAGCACCGGACAGGGGTCAGATACGCAGTATTTT. The entire variable domain, with the rest obtained from reference TRBV11-3 and TRBJ2-3, is as follows: EAGVVQSPRYKIIEKKQPVAFWCNPISGHNTLYWYLQNLGQGPELLIRYENEEAVDDSQLPKDRFSAERLKGVDSTLKIQPAELGDSAVYLCASSTGQGSDTQYFGPGTRLTVL.

This clonotype was counted between two and nine times. The rearrangement links TRBV20-1 to TRBJ2-7, with D tentatively TRBD1 (6 bases). Germline CDR1 and CDR2: DFQATT and SNEGSKA (reference sequence). The CDR3 consists of 11 residues. V lost 5 bases, J lost 4 bases, and 9 bases lay in between. The CDR3 DNA reads as TGCAGTGCTTTAGGACAGTACGAGCAGTACTTC. Translated, it gives CSALGQYEQYF.

The chain is built from TRBV28 and TRBJ2-3, with no clear D. CDR3 length: 12 residues. Trimming pared 5 bases from V and 6 bases from J, leaving 9 bases between. Germline V gene lookup returns CDR1 MDHEN and CDR2 SYDVKM. The CDR3 is CASSLAVDTQYF. DNA for the CDR3: TGTGCCAGCAGTCTCGCCGTGGATACGCAGTATTTT.

This clonotype has at least ten counts. CDR3 nucleotides: TGTGCCTCGGGGCAGGACACCGGGGAGCTGTTTTTT. This translates into CASGQDTGELFF. The chain combines TRBV10-3 with TRBJ2-2; D assignment may be TRBD1 or TRBD2 (5 bases each). This CDR3 comprises 12 residues. V lost 11 bases and J lost 3, with 10 bases in between. Per the germline V gene, CDR1 is ENHRY and CDR2 is SYGVKD.

This clonotype has only one observation. The J gene is TRBJ1-2, the V gene TRBV6-2 or TRBV6-3, with unresolved D. The CDR3 sequence is 14 residues long. CDR1 is MNHEY, CDR2 SVGEGT, per germline. V was trimmed by 0 bases and J by 4 bases, leaving 9 bases between them. CDR3 coding DNA: TGTGCCAGCAGTTACTCGCTATCGACCTATGGCTACACCTTC. This codes for CASSYSLSTYGYTF.

Details on this clonotype: One base separates it from a far larger clone, so it is likely a read error. The gene calls are TRBV7-8 and TRBJ2-3, with D hard to call. Germline assignment: CDR1 SGHVS and CDR2 FQNEAQ. V lost 1 base, J lost 2 bases, and 7 bases lay in between. This CDR3 spans 14 amino acids. CDR3 region: CASSLDGVTDTQYF. The CDR3 region has the DNA TGTGCCAGCAGCTTAGATGGGGTCACAGATACGCAGTATTTT.

A remark on this clonotype: A far larger clone is a single base away, which makes a read error likely. This chain joins TRBV6-4 and TRBJ2-1, with 10 bases identical to TRBD2. The CDR3 has 13 amino acids. Germline CDR1 reads MRHNA; CDR2 reads SNTAGT. The ends lost 8 bases at V and 7 bases at J; junction bases unmatched: 5. The CDR3 spells CASAGLASNEQFF. CDR3 DNA sequence: TGTGCCAGCGCGGGACTAGCGTCAAATGAGCAGTTCTTC.

About this clonotype: This may be a read error, as it is one base from a much larger clone. The chain uses TRBV6-1 and TRBJ1-2, with TRBD1 matching over 9 bases. This CDR3 has 13 residues. CDR1 MNHNS and CDR2 SASEGT come from the germline V gene. CDR3 amino acids: CDGTGPCVHVYTF. The DNA of the CDR3 is TGTGACGGGACAGGGCCTTGTGTTCATGTCTACACCTTC.

Comments on this clonotype: A far larger clone is one nucleotide away, so this likely arose from a read error. V usage is TRBV7-9 and J usage is TRBJ2-5; D is possibly TRBD1 or TRBD2 (5 bases each). Gene TRBJ2-1 matches the end of the DNA better, so the J call may be wrong. This CDR3 has 14 residues. The germline CDR1 and CDR2 sequences are SEHNR and FQNEAQ (reference sequence). The CDR3 region has the DNA TGTGCCAGCAGCCGGGACCAAATCCGGAATGAGCAGTTCTTC. Protein sequence: CASSRDQIRNEQFF.

This clonotype occurred many times. V is TRBV4-3 and J is TRBJ1-6; possibly TRBD1 for D (5 bases). With 0 bases removed from V and 11 bases from J, the gap between germline ends came to 14 bases. The V gene's germline CDR1 is LGHNA and CDR2 YSLEER. This CDR3 is 15 amino acids long. The CDR3 loop is CASSQDTGPATPLHF. Here the CDR3 DNA reads TGCGCCAGCAGCCAAGATACAGGCCCTGCCACACCCCTCCACTTT.

A word on this clonotype: It may be a read error: a sequence one base away is much more abundant. The chain couples TRBV15 to TRBJ2-5; D gene uncertain. CDR1 LNHNV and CDR2 YYDKDF come from the germline V gene (reference sequence). CDR3 size: 12 residues. CDR3 sequence: CATSSTVWTKYF. CDR3 bases: TGTGCCACCAGCAGTACCGTTTGGACCAAGTACTTC.

The chain employs TRBV20-1 and TRBJ2-7; 16 positions match TRBD2. J lost 6 bases, V lost 5 bases, and 16 bases had no gene match. This CDR3 has 18 amino acids. Looked up from germline, CDR1 is DFQATT and CDR2 is SNEGSKA (reference sequence). CDR3 coding DNA: TGCAGTGCTGCCTATGGGACTAGCGGGGGGGCGGGATTTCTCGAGCAGTACTTC. Protein sequence: CSAAYGTSGGAGFLEQYF.

This clonotype was recorded many times. This sequence joins TRBV19 and TRBJ2-1, with D tentatively TRBD1 (6 bases). This CDR3 contains 17 residues. V lost 5 bases, J lost 6 bases, and 23 bases lay in between. Germline values: CDR1 LNHDA, CDR2 SQIVND (reference sequence). The DNA for the CDR3 is TGTGCCAGTAGTGCCCGAATCCTAAAACCCAGGGGCAATGAGCAGTTCTTC. Its translation: CASSARILKPRGNEQFF.

J is TRBJ2-1 and V is TRBV7-8, with 12 bases identical to TRBD2. CDR1 is SGHVS, CDR2 FQNEAQ, per germline. The CDR3 consists of 15 residues. V lost 4 bases to trimming and J lost 4 bases; unmatched junction nucleotides: 2. The CDR3 region has the DNA TGTGCCAGCAGCTCTAGCGGGGGGGTTTACAATGAGCAGTTCTTC. As protein: CASSSSGGVYNEQFF.

Here the CDR3 DNA reads TGCGCCAGCAGCCCCTCAGGCGGGAGGGCCTTGGAGACCCAGTACTTC. As protein: CASSPSGGRALETQYF. The chain joins TRBV4-3 to TRBJ2-5; TRBD2 matches at 9 bases. Germline V CDR1 and CDR2: LGHNA, YSLEER. The CDR3 runs 16 residues. With 4 bases clipped from V and 5 bases from J, the junction kept 11 bases outside the gene matches.

This clonotype was recorded at least ten times. The gene calls are TRBV3-1 and TRBJ2-5, with 8 positions matching TRBD1. From germline, CDR1 is LGHDT and CDR2 YNNKEL (reference sequence). V lost 3 bases to trimming and J lost 5 bases; unmatched junction nucleotides: 8. CDR3 length equals 15 residues. CDR3 coding DNA: TGTGCCAGCAGCCAGTGGACAGGGACGGGGGAGACCCAGTACTTC. Its translation is CASSQWTGTGETQYF.

As to this clonotype: A read error likely explains this, since a far larger clone differs by one base. This rearrangement joins TRBV12-3 or TRBV12-4 to TRBJ2-7; 11 bases fit TRBD2. V was clipped by 4 bases and J by 7 bases; unmatched bases: 6. This CDR3 spans 14 amino acids. CDR3 region: CASSSLAGAFEQYF. In nucleotides, the CDR3 is TGTGCCAGCAGTTCACTAGCGGGAGCGTTTGAGCAGTACTTC.

V gene TRBV7-2 combines with J gene TRBJ1-2; D remains ambiguous. Germline values: CDR1 SGHTA, CDR2 FQGNSA. The CDR3 is 13 amino acids. The V end was cut by 3 bases, the J end by 5 bases, with 10 bases between. CDR3 loop: CASSFARGYGYTF. DNA of the CDR3: TGTGCCAGCAGCTTCGCTCGGGGATATGGCTACACCTTC.

V is TRBV6-2 or TRBV6-3 and J is TRBJ2-1; TRBD2 matches at 14 bases. The germline CDR1 and CDR2 sequences are MNHEY and SVGEGT. Losses at the gene ends were 2 bases for V and 6 bases for J; bases not matched to a gene: 0. CDR3 size: 15 residues. This CDR3 reads CASSYGTSGSNEQFF. The CDR3 DNA follows: TGTGCCAGCAGTTACGGGACTAGCGGGAGCAATGAGCAGTTCTTC.

This clonotype was seen a few times. A much larger clone sits a single nucleotide away, making a read error possible. The chain is built from TRBV9 and TRBJ2-1; 12 nucleotides agree with TRBD2. The germline CDR1 and CDR2 sequences are SGDLS and YYNGEE. The CDR3 is 18 residues long. For the CDR3, the DNA is TGTGCCAGCAGCCCGAGCCGTGGGACTAGCGGGTTTTTAGATGAGCATTTCTTC. Translating gives CASSPSRGTSGFLDEHFF.

Concerning this clonotype: The junction and the germline gene differ at one end; a read error may be behind it. The chain recombines TRBV6-2 or TRBV6-3 with TRBJ2-1; TRBD1 agrees at 8 bases. In germline, CDR1 is MNHEY, CDR2 SVGEGT. The CDR3 is made up of 18 amino acids. The CDR3 DNA sequence: TGCGCCAGCAGGGGGTCAGGGGGCAACGGGAGCTCCTACAATGAGCAGTTCTTC. Translating it yields CASRGSGGNGSSYNEQFF.

This chain uses TRBV28 with TRBJ2-7; no clear D gene. The germline CDR1 and CDR2 sequences are MDHEN and SYDVKM. The CDR3 has 14 amino acids. The V and J ends lost 6 bases and 2 bases respectively, with 14 bases between them. CDR3: CASSPLVDTYEQYF. The CDR3 nucleotides read TGTGCCAGCAGCCCTCTTGTCGACACCTACGAGCAGTACTTC.